These T cell receptor beta chains were read from a single sample in a study of blood T cell repertoires in COVID-19. The repertoire was sequenced with immunoSEQ multiplex PCR; TCRdb's copy has only in-frame clones and lacks some. The table has about 30,000 clones, 80% to 90% seen once. The sequenced material came from peripheral blood. Source of these receptors: a man older than 75 with acute or convalescent COVID-19. Each CDR3 is given with its conserved first and last residue. Fields, in order: clone size, V gene, D gene, J gene, CDR3 protein, CDR3 DNA. D genes are given only for firm matches. Clone size is given for some rows only: seen once, a few or many times, or a class if the clone is expanded.

size: -
V: TRBV15
D: TRBD1
J: TRBJ2-5
CDR3: CATSRDKFTGTGRETQYF
DNA: TGTGCCACCAGCAGAGATAAGTTTACCGGGACAGGGAGAGAGACCCAGTACTTC

size: -
V: TRBV6-5
D: TRBD1
J: TRBJ2-1
CDR3: CASASRGPFNEQFF
DNA: TGTGCCAGCGCTTCCAGGGGGCCTTTCAATGAGCAGTTCTTC

size: -
V: TRBV27
D: TRBD2
J: TRBJ2-5
CDR3: CASSLSALVAGGLKTQYF
DNA: TGTGCCAGCAGTTTATCGGCCCTAGTAGCGGGGGGTTTGAAGACCCAGTACTTC

size: -
V: TRBV27
D: TRBD2
J: TRBJ2-3
CDR3: CASSLDYRTSGGTSTDTQYF
DNA: TGTGCCAGCAGTTTGGATTACAGGACTAGCGGGGGGACTAGCACAGATACGCAGTATTTT

size: -
V: TRBV18
D: TRBD1
J: TRBJ1-1
CDR3: CASSPRTGMNTEAFF
DNA: TGTGCCAGCTCACCAAGGACAGGAATGAACACTGAAGCTTTCTTT

size: -
V: TRBV18
D: TRBD1
J: TRBJ2-1
CDR3: CASSPPDRGGEQFF
DNA: TGTGCCAGCTCACCACCCGACAGGGGGGGTGAGCAGTTCTTC

size: few
V: TRBV5-6
D: -
J: TRBJ1-2
CDR3: CASRPGLVVYGYTF
DNA: TGTGCCAGCAGACCAGGGCTGGTGGTCTATGGCTACACCTTC

size: -
V: TRBV29-1
D: -
J: TRBJ2-3
CDR3: CSVGPLGENTQYF
DNA: TGCAGCGTTGGGCCCTTGGGAGAGAATACGCAGTATTTT

size: -
V: TRBV12-3/TRBV12-4
D: TRBD1
J: TRBJ1-2
CDR3: CASSPDRGYGYTF
DNA: TGTGCCAGCAGTCCGGACAGGGGCTATGGCTACACCTTC

size: -
V: TRBV10-3
D: -
J: TRBJ1-1
CDR3: CAISEPLRTEAFF
DNA: TGTGCCATCAGTGAGCCATTGCGGACTGAAGCTTTCTTT

size: -
V: TRBV4-1
D: TRBD1
J: TRBJ1-1
CDR3: CASSQERDREAFF
DNA: TGCGCCAGCAGCCAAGAAAGGGACAGGGAAGCTTTCTTT

size: -
V: TRBV7-3
D: -
J: TRBJ2-7
CDR3: CASSLQTGSEQYF
DNA: TGTGCCAGCAGCTTACAAACAGGGAGCGAGCAGTACTTC

size: -
V: TRBV30
D: TRBD1
J: TRBJ1-1
CDR3: CAWRPPGQVIITEAFF
DNA: TGTGCCTGGCGACCGCCGGGACAGGTTATAATCACTGAAGCTTTCTTT

size: -
V: TRBV5-6
D: -
J: TRBJ2-5
CDR3: CASSSRVGSGETQYF
DNA: TGTGCCAGCAGCTCGAGGGTGGGCTCGGGGGAGACCCAGTACTTC

size: -
V: TRBV19
D: -
J: TRBJ1-1
CDR3: CASSPTPGYTEAFF
DNA: TGTGCCAGTAGTCCCACTCCAGGGTACACTGAAGCTTTCTTT

size: -
V: TRBV7-6
D: -
J: TRBJ2-5
CDR3: CASSLVGQGEETQYF
DNA: TGTGCCAGCAGCTTAGTGGGCCAGGGTGAGGAGACCCAGTACTTC

size: -
V: TRBV28
D: TRBD1
J: TRBJ2-1
CDR3: CASSLSVGTGRYNEQFF
DNA: TGTGCCAGCAGTTTATCAGTCGGGACAGGGCGCTACAATGAGCAGTTCTTC

size: -
V: TRBV6-1
D: TRBD2
J: TRBJ2-1
CDR3: CASSVLGGGPDNEQFF
DNA: TGTGCCAGCAGTGTGCTCGGCGGGGGGCCCGACAATGAGCAGTTCTTC

size: -
V: TRBV4-1
D: -
J: TRBJ1-1
CDR3: CASSFPGLMNTEAFF
DNA: TGCGCCAGCTCTTTCCCGGGACTAATGAACACTGAAGCTTTCTTT

size: -
V: TRBV29-1
D: -
J: TRBJ2-1
CDR3: CSVRRGNEQFF
DNA: TGCAGCGTGAGGCGGGGCAATGAGCAGTTCTTC

size: once
V: TRBV19
D: -
J: TRBJ2-5
CDR3: CASSMVDQETQYF
DNA: TGTGCCAGTAGTATGGTAGATCAAGAGACCCAGTACTTC

size: -
V: TRBV9
D: -
J: TRBJ2-2
CDR3: CASSPDPNRANTGELFF
DNA: TGTGCCAGCAGCCCAGACCCGAACAGGGCGAACACCGGGGAGCTGTTTTTT

size: -
V: TRBV11-3
D: -
J: TRBJ1-5
CDR3: CASSFRGSGNQPQHF
DNA: TGTGCCAGCAGCTTCAGGGGCTCTGGCAATCAGCCCCAGCATTTT